The next 9 T cell receptor beta chains were all read from a single sample in a study of low-dose radiotherapy and immunotherapy resistance in tumors. Time point defined: before trial treatment. Amplification, which lasted 20 to 25 PCR cycles, used a constant-region primer and V-primer adapter to amplify TCRs. MiXCR, run by TCRdb on the reads, gives a single entry per CDR3 protein. The sample shows about 50,000 distinct CDR3 sequences, 12% of them seen only once. Sequences were derived from PBMCs, sampled before treatment. The receptors were sampled from a female donor with ovarian cancer.

This clonotype came up many times. The chain links TRBV19 to TRBJ2-1; D call uncertain. Trimming cost V 5 bases and J 1 base, with 12 bases left between them. The CDR3 is 15 amino acids. Germline V gives CDR1 LNHDA, CDR2 SQIVND (reference sequence). CDR3 residues: CASSEPGFSYNEQFF. The CDR3 DNA follows: TGTGCCAGTAGTGAACCGGGTTTTTCCTACAATGAGCAGTTCTTC.

This clonotype has at least ten counts. V usage is TRBV5-1 and J usage is TRBJ2-1; either TRBD1 or TRBD2 may fit D (6 bases each). Trimming pared 9 bases from V and 5 bases from J, leaving 21 bases between. Looked up from germline, CDR1 is SGHRS and CDR2 is YFSETQ. The length of the CDR3 is 15 residues. CDR3 amino acids: CATDKGDSPHNEQFF. DNA of the CDR3: TGCGCCACCGACAAGGGGGACTCCCCCCACAATGAGCAGTTCTTC.

This clonotype was detected ten times or more. J is TRBJ1-2 and V is TRBV20-1, with TRBD1 matching over 10 bases. After removal of 2 bases from V and 8 bases from J, the junction contained 5 bases not matched to a gene. The length of the CDR3 is 13 residues. Germline assignment: CDR1 DFQATT and CDR2 SNEGSKA (reference sequence). For the CDR3, the DNA is TGCAGTGCTAGACCCCGGGACAGGGGCGGCTACACCTTC. It codes for CSARPRDRGGYTF.

This clonotype has at least ten counts. The chain is built from TRBV5-1 and TRBJ2-5; D is possibly TRBD1 (5 bases). The CDR3 covers 16 residues. Trimming cost V 0 bases and J 1 base, with 13 bases left between them. CDR1 and CDR2 (germline): SGHRS, YFSETQ. CDR3 bases: TGCGCCAGCAGCTTGGAGGGGCAGGGAATCCAAGAGACCCAGTACTTC. It specifies CASSLEGQGIQETQYF.

There are many counts of this clonotype. The chain has TRBV6-2 or TRBV6-3 and TRBJ2-5, with 11 bases lining up with TRBD2. This CDR3 has 14 residues. CDR1 and CDR2 from the germline V gene are MNHEY and SVGEGT. Trimming removed 5 bases from V and 6 bases from J; junction bases left unmatched: 5. The CDR3 DNA reads as TGTGCCAGCAGTGAACGACTAGCGGGACAGACCCAGTACTTC. Amino acid sequence: CASSERLAGQTQYF.

Many counts were recorded for this clonotype. The chain combines TRBV14 with TRBJ1-2, with unresolved D. V was trimmed by 0 bases and J by 8 bases, leaving 13 bases between them. Per the germline V gene, CDR1 is SGHDN and CDR2 is FVKESK. CDR3 size: 14 residues. The CDR3 sequence: CASSQDRQIGGYTF. Written as DNA, the CDR3 is TGTGCCAGCAGCCAAGATCGTCAGATAGGGGGCTACACCTTC.

This clonotype was counted many times. Here the CDR3 DNA reads TGTGCCAGCAGCCAAGATACGGCAGGGGGTGACTTCTCCTACGAGCAGTACTTC. It encodes CASSQDTAGGDFSYEQYF. The chain has TRBV4-2 and TRBJ2-7, with TRBD1 matching over 7 bases. The CDR3 totals 18 residues. CDR1 is LGHNA and CDR2 is YNFKEQ in the germline V gene. V lost 0 bases, J lost 0 bases, and 11 bases stayed unmatched.

This clonotype has at least ten counts. The rearrangement links TRBV11-2 to TRBJ2-1; D is ambiguous. There are 15 residues in the CDR3. Looked up from germline, CDR1 is SGHAT and CDR2 is FQNNGV. Trimming removed 7 bases from V and 6 bases from J, with 19 bases in between. CDR3 DNA sequence: TGTGCCAGCATCTCCGACCCATTCTACTCCAATGAGCAGTTCTTC. Protein product: CASISDPFYSNEQFF.

Notes on this clonotype: One end of the junction fails to match germline, which may point to a read error. V gene TRBV24-1 combines with J gene TRBJ2-4, with 8 bases fitting TRBD1. Germline V gene lookup returns CDR1 KGHDR and CDR2 SFDVKD. The CDR3 spans 18 residues. The CDR3 DNA reads as TGTGCCACCAGTGAGTCGATCGTAGGACAGGGAATTCAGAACATCCAGTACTTC. Amino acid sequence: CATSESIVGQGIQNIQYF.